This T cell receptor (beta chain) was identified in a study of blood T cells in healthy people across ages. Study conclusions and caveats: There was no known CMV status for donors, so expanded clonotype changes were possibly confounded.

Together with a sample-barcoded 5' primer, a J-beta primer mix was included in a second PCR lasting about 7 to 11 cycles. TCRdb redid the calling of the 5' RACE reads with MiXCR, one entry per CDR3 protein. The sample includes more than 1.4 million distinct CDR3 sequences, around 42% of them seen just once. Note on this clonotype: What it binds is unknown.

The CDR3 loop spans 11 amino acids. The ends lost 10 bases at V and 13 bases at J; junction bases unmatched: 10. The germline CDR1 and CDR2 sequences are ENHRY and SYGVKD. The chain recombines TRBV10-3 with TRBJ1-2; 9 bases are a match to TRBD1. Source material: blood. This TCR derives from a young woman in good health. This CDR3 reads CATGTGSGVTF. CDR3 sequence (DNA): TGTGCCACAGGGACAGGGTCGGGCGTCACCTTC.